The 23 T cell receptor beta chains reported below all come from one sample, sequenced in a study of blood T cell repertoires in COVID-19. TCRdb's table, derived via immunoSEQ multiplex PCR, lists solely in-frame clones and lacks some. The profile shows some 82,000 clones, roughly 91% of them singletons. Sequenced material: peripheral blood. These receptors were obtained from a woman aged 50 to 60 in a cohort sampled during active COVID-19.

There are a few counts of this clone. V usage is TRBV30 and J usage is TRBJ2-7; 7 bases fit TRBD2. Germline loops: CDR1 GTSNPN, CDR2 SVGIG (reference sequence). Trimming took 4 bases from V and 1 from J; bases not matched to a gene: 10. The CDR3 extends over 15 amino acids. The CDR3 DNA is TGTGCCTGGACCGTACCGGGGGGTCGGTCCTACGAGCAGTACTTC. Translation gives CAWTVPGGRSYEQYF.

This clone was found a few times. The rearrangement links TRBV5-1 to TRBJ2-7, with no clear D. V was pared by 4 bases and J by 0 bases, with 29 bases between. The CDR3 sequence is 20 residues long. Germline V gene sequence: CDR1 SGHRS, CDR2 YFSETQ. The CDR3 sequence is CASSLDLVGSFRLSSYEQYF. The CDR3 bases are TGCGCCAGCAGCCTTGATCTGGTGGGCAGTTTTCGATTGAGCTCCTACGAGCAGTACTTC.

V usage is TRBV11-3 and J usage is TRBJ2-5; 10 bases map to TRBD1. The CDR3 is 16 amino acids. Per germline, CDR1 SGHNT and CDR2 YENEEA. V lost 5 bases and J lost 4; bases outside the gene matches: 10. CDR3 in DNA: TGTGCCAGCAGCCTAAGACAGGGGGCAATAACAGAGACCCAGTACTTC. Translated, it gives CASSLRQGAITETQYF.

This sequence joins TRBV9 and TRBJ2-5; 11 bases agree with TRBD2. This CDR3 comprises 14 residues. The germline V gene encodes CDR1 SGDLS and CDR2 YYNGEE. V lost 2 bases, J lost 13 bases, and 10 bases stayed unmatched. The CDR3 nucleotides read TGTGCCAGCAGCGTCGGGCTAGCGGGAGGCCCGCCGTACTTC. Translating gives CASSVGLAGGPPYF.

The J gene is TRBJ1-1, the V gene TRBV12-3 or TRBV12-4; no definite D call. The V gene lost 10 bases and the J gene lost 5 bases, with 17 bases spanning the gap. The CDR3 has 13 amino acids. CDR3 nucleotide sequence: TGTGCCACCATTCCTGAGGCTGGGACTGAAGCTTTCTTT. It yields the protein CATIPEAGTEAFF.

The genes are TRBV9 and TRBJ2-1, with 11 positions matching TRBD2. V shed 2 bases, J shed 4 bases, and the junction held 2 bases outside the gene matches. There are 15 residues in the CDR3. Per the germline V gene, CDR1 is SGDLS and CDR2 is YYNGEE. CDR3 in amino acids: CASSVLAGGYNEQFF. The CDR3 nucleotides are TGTGCCAGCAGCGTCCTAGCGGGGGGTTACAATGAGCAGTTCTTC.

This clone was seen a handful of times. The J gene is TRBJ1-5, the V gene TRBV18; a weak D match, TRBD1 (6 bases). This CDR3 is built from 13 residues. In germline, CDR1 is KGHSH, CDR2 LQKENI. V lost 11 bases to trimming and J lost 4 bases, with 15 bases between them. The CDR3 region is CASGAGRNQPQHF. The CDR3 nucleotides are TGTGCCTCAGGGGCGGGCCGGAATCAGCCCCAGCATTTT.

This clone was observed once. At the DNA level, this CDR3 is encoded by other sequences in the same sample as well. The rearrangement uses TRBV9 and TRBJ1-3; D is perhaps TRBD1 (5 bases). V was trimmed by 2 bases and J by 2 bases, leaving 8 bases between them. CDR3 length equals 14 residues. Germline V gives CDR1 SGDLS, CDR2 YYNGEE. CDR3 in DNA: TGTGCCAGCAGCGTTACCAGGGCTGGAAACACCATATATTTT. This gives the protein CASSVTRAGNTIYF.

This CDR3 reads CASSQSGSPLDTQYF. The CDR3 DNA is TGCGCCAGCAGCCAAAGCGGGAGCCCCTTGGATACGCAGTATTTT. The chain links TRBV4-1 to TRBJ2-3; 8 bases agree with TRBD2. This CDR3 has 15 residues. V lost 2 bases, J lost 6 bases, and 7 bases stayed unmatched. Germline CDR1 and CDR2: MGHRA and YSYEKL.

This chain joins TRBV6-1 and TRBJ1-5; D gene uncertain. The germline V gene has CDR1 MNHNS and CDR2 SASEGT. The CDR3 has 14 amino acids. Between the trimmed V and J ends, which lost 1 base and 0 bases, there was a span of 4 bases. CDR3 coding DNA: TGTGCCAGCAGTGAAGGTTATAGCAATCAGCCCCAGCATTTT. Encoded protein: CASSEGYSNQPQHF.

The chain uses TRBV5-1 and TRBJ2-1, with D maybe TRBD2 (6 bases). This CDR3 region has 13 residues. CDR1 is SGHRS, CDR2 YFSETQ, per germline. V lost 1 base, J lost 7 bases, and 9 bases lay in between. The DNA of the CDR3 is TGCGCCAGCAGCTTGCGGGAGTGGAATGAGCAGTTCTTC. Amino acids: CASSLREWNEQFF.

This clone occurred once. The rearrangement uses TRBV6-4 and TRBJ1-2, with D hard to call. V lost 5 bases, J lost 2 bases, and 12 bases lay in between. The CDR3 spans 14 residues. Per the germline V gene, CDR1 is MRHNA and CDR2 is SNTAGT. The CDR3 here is CASSRPGSNYGYTF. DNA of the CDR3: TGTGCCAGCAGTCGGCCGGGATCCAACTATGGCTACACCTTC.

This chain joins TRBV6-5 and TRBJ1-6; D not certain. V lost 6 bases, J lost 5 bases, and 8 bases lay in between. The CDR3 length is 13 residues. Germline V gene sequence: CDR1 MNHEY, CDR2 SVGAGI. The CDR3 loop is CASRIADNSPLHF. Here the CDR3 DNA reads TGTGCCAGCAGGATCGCAGATAATTCACCCCTCCACTTT.

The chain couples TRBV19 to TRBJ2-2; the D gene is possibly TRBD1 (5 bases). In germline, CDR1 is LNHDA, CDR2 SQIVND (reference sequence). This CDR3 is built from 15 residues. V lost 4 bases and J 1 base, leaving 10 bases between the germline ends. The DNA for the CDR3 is TGTGCCAGTAGTACCCCCGGACAGAACACCGGGGAGCTGTTTTTT. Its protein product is CASSTPGQNTGELFF.

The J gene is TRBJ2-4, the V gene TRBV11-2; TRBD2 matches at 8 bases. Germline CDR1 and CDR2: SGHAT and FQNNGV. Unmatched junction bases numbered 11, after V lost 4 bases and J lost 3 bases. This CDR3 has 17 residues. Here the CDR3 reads CASSSLIAGPGKNIQYF. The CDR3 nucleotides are TGTGCCAGCAGCTCCCTTATAGCGGGACCGGGCAAAAACATTCAGTACTTC.

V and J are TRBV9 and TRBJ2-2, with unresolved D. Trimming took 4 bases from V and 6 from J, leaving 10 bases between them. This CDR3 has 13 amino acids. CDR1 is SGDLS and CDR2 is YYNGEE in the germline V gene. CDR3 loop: CASSTHPSGELFF. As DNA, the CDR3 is TGTGCCAGCAGCACACACCCTTCCGGGGAGCTGTTTTTT.

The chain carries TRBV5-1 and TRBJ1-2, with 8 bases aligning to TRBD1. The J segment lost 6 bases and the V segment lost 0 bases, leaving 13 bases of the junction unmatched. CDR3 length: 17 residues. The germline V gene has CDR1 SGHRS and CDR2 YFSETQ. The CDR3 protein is CASSLAGTGTTGNGYTF. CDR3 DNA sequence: TGCGCCAGCAGCTTGGCCGGGACAGGAACTACGGGAAATGGCTACACCTTC. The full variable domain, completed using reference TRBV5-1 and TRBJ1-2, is KAGVTQTPRYLIKTRGQQVTLSCSPISGHRSVSWYQQTPGQGLQFLFEYFSETQRNKGNFPGRFSGRQFSNSRSEMNVSTLELGDSALYLCASSLAGTGTTGNGYTFGSGTRLTVV.

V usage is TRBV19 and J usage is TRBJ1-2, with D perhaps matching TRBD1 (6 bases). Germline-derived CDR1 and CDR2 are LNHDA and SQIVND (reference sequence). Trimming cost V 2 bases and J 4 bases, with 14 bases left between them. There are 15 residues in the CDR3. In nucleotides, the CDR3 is TGTGCCAGTAGTATACGGGACACCGGCAGCTATGGCTACACCTTC. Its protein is CASSIRDTGSYGYTF.

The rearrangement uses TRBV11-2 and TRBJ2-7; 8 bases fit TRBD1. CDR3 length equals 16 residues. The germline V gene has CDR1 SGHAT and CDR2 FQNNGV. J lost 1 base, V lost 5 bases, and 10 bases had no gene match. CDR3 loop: CASSRSGDRGSYEQYF. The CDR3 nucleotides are TGTGCCAGCAGCCGCTCCGGTGACAGGGGTTCCTACGAGCAGTACTTC.

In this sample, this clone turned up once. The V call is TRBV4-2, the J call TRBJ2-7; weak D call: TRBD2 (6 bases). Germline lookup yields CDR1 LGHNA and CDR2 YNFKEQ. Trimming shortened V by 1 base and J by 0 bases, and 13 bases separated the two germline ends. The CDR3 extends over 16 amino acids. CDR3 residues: CASSQALGLSSYEQYF. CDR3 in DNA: TGTGCCAGCAGCCAAGCCCTGGGACTGTCCTCCTACGAGCAGTACTTC.

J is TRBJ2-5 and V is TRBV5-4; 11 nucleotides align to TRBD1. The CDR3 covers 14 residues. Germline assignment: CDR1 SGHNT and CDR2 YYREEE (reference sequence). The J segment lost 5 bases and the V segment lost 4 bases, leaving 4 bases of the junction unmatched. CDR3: CASSGQGAGETQYF. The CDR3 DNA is TGTGCCAGCAGCGGACAGGGGGCAGGGGAGACCCAGTACTTC.

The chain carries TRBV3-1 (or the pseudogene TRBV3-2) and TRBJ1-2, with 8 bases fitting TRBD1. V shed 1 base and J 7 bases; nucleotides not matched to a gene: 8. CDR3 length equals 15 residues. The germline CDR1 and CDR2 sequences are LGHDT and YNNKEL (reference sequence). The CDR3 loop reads CASSQGRQGAGGYTF. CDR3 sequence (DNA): TGTGCCAGCAGCCAAGGGCGGCAGGGGGCAGGTGGCTACACCTTC.

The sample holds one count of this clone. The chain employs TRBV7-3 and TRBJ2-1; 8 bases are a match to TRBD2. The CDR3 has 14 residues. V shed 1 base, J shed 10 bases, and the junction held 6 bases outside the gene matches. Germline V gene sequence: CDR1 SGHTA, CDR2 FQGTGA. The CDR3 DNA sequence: TGTGCCAGCAGCTTAAAGGGACTAGTAGGCGAGCAGTTCTTC. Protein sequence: CASSLKGLVGEQFF.